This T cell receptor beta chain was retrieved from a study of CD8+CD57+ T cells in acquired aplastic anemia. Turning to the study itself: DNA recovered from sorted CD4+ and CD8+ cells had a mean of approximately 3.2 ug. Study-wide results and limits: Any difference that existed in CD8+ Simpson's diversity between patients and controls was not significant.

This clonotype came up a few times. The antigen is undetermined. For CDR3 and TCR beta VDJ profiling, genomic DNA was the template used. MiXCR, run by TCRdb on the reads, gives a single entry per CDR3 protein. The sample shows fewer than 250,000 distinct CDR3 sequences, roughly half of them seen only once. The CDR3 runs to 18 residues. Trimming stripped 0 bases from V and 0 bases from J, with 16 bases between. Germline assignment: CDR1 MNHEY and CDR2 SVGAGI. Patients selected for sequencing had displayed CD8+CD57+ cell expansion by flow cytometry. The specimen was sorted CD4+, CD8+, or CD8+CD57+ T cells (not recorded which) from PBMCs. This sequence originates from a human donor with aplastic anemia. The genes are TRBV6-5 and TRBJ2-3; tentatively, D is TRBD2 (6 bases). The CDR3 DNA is TGTGCCAGCAGTTACTCGAGGGGTGCGGGGCAGAGCACAGATACGCAGTATTTT. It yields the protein CASSYSRGAGQSTDTQYF.